The source of this TCR beta chain is a study of T cell responses to AZD1222 COVID-19 vaccine. Study findings and constraints: Repertoire sampling happened only post peak T cell response.

As to this clone: Its antigen is unknown.

Profiling relied on immunoSEQ multiplex PCR, and the TCRdb table lists in-frame clones only, not all of them. Of roughly 130,000 clones in the sample, more than 70% were seen once. The CDR3 loop spans 16 amino acids. Germline assignment: CDR1 SGHTA and CDR2 FQGNSA. V gave up 4 bases and J gave up 2 bases; unmatched junction bases: 7. J is TRBJ2-5 and V is TRBV7-2, with 10 bases matching TRBD2. This TCR derives from an adult in good health. Sample: peripheral blood, taken on day 0 of AZD1222 vaccination. The CDR3 nucleotides read TGTGCCAGCAGCTCTGGACTAGCGGCCCAACAAGAGACCCAGTACTTC. Encoded protein: CASSSGLAAQQETQYF.